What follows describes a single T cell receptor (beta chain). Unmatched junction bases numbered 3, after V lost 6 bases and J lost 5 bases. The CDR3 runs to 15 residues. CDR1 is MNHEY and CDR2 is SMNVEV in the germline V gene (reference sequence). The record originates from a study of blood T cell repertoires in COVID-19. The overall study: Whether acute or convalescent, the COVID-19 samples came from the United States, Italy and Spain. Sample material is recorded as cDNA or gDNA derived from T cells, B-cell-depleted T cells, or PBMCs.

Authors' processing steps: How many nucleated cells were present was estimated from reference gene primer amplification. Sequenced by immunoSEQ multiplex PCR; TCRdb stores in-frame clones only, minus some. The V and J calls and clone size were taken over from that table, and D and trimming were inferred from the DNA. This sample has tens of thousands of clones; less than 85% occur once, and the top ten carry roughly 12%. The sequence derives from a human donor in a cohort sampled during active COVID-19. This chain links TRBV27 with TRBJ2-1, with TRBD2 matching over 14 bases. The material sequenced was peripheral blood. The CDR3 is CASRRTSGGHNEQFF. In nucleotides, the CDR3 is TGTGCCAGCAGACGGACTAGCGGGGGGCACAATGAGCAGTTCTTC.